The clone carrying this T cell receptor (beta chain) was detected a few times. Unique molecular identifiers were present on the cDNA, and a universal primer site came from template switching. MiXCR, applied by TCRdb to the 5' RACE reads, yields one record per CDR3 protein. This repertoire shows 1,800,000 or so distinct CDR3 sequences, about 32% found once; its top ten account for 0.25% to 0.3%. The V end lost 2 bases, the J end lost 11 bases, and 9 bases lay between the germline ends. The CDR3 loop spans 12 amino acids. Germline loops: CDR1 MDHEN, CDR2 SYDVKM. The sample belongs to a study of identical twins.

This sequence was found in a newborn girl in good health. The material sequenced was cord blood. This chain connects TRBV28 to TRBJ2-2; no definite D call. The CDR3 nucleotides read TGTGCCAGCAGTTTAGTACTACCCGAGCTGTTTTTT. Residues: CASSLVLPELFF.